The T cell receptor (beta chain) under discussion was sequenced for a study of blood T cell repertoires in COVID-19. Study in general: Sites across the United States, Italy and Spain contributed samples from acute and convalescent COVID-19. Sample material is recorded as cDNA or gDNA derived from T cells, B-cell-depleted T cells, or PBMCs.

In the source study's methods: Using reference gene primer amplification, nucleated cell counts were estimated. The repertoire was sequenced with immunoSEQ multiplex PCR; TCRdb's copy has only in-frame clones and lacks some. V, J and clone size are taken as reported in that table, and D and trimming were inferred from the DNA itself. Here the sample spans 150,000 to 200,000 clones, roughly four fifths being singletons. The germline gives CDR1 MDHEN, CDR2 SYDVKM. Trimming left V 5 bases short and J 2 bases short, with 10 bases between. The CDR3 has 14 residues. This clone showed up just once. This TCR came from a woman between 65 and 79 years old with COVID-19, enrolled during active disease. The chain employs TRBV28 and TRBJ1-3; no clear D. The sample comprised peripheral blood. This CDR3 is CASSPMVPGNTIYF. The CDR3 nucleotides read TGTGCCAGCAGTCCTATGGTCCCTGGAAACACCATATATTTT.